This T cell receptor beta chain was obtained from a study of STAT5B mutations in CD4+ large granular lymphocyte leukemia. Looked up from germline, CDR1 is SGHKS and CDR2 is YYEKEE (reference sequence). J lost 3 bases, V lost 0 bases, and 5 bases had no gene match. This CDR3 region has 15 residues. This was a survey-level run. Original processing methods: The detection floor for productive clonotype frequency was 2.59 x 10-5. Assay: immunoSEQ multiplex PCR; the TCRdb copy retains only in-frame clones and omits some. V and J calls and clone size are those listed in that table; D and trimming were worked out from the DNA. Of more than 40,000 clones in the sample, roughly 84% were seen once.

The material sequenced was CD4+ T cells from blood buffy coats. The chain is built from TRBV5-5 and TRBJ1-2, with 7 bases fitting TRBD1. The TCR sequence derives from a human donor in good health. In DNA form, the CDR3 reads TGTGCCAGCAGCTTGGAGGGGGCGAGTTACTATGGCTACACCTTC. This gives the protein CASSLEGASYYGYTF.